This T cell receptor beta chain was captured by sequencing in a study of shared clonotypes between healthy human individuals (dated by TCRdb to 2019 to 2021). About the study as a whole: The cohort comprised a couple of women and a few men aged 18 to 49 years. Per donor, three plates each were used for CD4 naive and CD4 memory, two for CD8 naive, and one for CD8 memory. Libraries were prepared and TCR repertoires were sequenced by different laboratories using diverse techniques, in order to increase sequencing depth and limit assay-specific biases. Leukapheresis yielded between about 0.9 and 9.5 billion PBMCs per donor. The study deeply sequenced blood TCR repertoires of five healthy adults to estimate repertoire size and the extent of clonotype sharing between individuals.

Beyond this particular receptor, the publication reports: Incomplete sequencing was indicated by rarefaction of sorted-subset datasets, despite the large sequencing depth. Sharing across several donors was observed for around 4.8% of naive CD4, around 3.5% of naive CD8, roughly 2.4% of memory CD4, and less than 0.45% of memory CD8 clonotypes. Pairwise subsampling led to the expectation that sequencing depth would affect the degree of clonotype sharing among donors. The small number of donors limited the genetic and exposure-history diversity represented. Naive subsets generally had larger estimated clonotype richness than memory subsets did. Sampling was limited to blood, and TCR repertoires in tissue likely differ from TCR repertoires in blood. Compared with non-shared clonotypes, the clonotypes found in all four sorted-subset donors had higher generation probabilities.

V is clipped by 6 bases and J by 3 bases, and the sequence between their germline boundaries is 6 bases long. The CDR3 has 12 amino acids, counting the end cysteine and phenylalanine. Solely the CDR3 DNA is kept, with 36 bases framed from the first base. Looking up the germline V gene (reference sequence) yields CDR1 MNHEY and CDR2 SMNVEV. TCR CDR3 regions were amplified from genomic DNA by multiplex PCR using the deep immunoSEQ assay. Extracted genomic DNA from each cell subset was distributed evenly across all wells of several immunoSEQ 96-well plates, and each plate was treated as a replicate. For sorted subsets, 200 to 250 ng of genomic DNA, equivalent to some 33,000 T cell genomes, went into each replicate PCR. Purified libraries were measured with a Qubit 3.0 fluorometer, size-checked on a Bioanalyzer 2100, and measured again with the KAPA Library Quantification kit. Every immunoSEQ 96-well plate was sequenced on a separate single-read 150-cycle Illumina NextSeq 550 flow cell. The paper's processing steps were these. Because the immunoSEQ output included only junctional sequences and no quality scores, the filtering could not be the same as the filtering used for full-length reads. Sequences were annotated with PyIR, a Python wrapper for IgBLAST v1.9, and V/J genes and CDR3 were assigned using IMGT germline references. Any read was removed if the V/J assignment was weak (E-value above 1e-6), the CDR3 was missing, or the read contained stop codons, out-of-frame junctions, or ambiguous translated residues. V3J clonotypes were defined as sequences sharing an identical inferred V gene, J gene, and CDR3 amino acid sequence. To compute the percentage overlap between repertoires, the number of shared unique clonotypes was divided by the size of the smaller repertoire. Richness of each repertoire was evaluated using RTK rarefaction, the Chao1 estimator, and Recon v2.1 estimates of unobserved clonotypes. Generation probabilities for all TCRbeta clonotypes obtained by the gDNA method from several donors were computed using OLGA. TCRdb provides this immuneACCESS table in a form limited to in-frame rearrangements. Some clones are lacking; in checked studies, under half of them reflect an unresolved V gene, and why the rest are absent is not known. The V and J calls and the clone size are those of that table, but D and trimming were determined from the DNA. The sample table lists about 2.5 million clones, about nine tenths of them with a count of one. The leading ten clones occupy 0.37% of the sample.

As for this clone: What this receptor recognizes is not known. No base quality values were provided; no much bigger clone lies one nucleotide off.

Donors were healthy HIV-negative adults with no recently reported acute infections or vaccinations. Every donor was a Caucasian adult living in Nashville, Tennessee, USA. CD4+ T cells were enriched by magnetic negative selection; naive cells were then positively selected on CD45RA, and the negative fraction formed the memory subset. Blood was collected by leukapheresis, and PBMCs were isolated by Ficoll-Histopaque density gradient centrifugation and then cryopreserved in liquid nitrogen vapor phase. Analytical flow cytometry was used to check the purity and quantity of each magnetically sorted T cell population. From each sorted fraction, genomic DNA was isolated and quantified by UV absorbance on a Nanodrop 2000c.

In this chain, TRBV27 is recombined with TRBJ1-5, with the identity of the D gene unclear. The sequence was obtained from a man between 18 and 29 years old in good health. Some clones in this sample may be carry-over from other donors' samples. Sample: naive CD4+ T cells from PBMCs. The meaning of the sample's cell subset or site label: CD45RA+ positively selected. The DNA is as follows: TGTGCCAGCAGACAGAACAATCAGCCCCAGCATTTT. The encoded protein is CASRQNNQPQHF.